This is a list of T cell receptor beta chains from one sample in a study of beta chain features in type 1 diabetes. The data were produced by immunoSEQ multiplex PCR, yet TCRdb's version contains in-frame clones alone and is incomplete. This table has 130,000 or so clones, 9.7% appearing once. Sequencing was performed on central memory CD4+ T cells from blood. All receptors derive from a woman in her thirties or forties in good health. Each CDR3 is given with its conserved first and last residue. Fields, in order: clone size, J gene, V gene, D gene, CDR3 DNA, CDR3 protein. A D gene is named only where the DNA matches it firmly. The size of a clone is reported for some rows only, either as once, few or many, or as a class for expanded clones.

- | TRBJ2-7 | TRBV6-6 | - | TGTGCCACTCGGAGGGAGGCGGAGTCTTCCGAGCAGTACTTC | CATRREAESSEQYF
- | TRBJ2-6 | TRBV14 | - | TGTGCCAGCAGCCAGCTTTCGGTCCCTGGGGCCAACGTCCTGACTTTC | CASSQLSVPGANVLTF
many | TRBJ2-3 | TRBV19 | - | TGTGCCAGCGGGGGAAGTAGGACAGATACGCAGTATTTT | CASGGSRTDTQYF
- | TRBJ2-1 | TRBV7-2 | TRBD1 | TGTGCCAGCAGCGCCGGACAGGGGCTGGTCTTC | CASSAGQGLVF
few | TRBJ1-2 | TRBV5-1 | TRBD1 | TGCGCCAGCAGCACCTCAGGGGGCAACTATGGCTACACCTTC | CASSTSGGNYGYTF
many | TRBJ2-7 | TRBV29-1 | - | TGCAGCGTTCGAGCTGTTTCCTACGAGCAGTACTTC | CSVRAVSYEQYF
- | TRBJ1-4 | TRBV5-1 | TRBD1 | TGCGCCAGCAGCTCGGGGACAGGGACTAATGAAAAACTGTTTTTT | CASSSGTGTNEKLFF
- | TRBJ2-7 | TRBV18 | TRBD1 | TGTGCCAGCTCACCGTGGACAGGGGACGAGCAGTACTTC | CASSPWTGDEQYF
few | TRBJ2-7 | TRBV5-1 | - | TGCGCCAGCAGCTTTGGAGTGACCTTAACCGAGCAGTACTTC | CASSFGVTLTEQYF
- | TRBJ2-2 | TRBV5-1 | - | TGCGCCAGCAGCTTCTATGGTGGGCCCACCGGGGAGCTGTTTTTT | CASSFYGGPTGELFF
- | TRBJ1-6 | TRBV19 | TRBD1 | TGTGCCAGTAGTCCGGACAGGGGCGCGTCGTTTGGTTCACCCCTCCACTTT | CASSPDRGASFGSPLHF
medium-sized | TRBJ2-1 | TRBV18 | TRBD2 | TGTGCCAGCTCATTTTTAGCGGGGGTCATCGACAATGAGCAGTTCTTC | CASSFLAGVIDNEQFF
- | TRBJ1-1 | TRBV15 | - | TGTGCCACCAGCAATCCGGGGGGATACACTGAAGCTTTCTTT | CATSNPGGYTEAFF
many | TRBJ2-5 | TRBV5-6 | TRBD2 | TGTGCCAGCAGCAGCGGGGGGGCCGTTCAGACCCAGTACTTC | CASSSGGAVQTQYF
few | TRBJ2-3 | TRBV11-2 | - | TGTGCCAGCAGCTTAGGCGGCGGGGAGACAGATACGCAGTATTTT | CASSLGGGETDTQYF
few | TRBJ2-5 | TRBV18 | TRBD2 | TGTGCCAGCTTCACCGGGACTACAAAAGAGACCCAGTACTTC | CASFTGTTKETQYF
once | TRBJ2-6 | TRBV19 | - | TGTGCCAGTACTACAGGGTTTCCCTCTGGGGCCAACGTCCTGACTTTC | CASTTGFPSGANVLTF
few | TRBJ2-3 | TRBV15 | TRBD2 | TGTGCCACCAGCAGAGGAGGTAGCGGGGGGTCCACAGATACGCAGTATTTT | CATSRGGSGGSTDTQYF
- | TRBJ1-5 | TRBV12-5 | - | TGTGCTAGTGGTTGGGGGGGGCATGATAGCAATCAGCCCCAGCATTTT | CASGWGGHDSNQPQHF
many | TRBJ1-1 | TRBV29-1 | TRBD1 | TGCAGCGTTGACGGGGACAGGGGGAACACTGAAGCTTTCTTT | CSVDGDRGNTEAFF
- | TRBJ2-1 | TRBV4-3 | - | TGCGCCAGCAGCTGGGACTTTAGCTCCTACAATGAGCAGTTCTTC | CASSWDFSSYNEQFF
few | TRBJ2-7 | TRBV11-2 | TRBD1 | TGTGCCAGCAGGAATGACAGGGGAAGGGAGCAGTACTTC | CASRNDRGREQYF
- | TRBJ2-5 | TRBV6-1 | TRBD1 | TGTGCCAGCAGTGAAAATCAGGGACAGGATAAAGGGACCCAGTACTTC | CASSENQGQDKGTQYF
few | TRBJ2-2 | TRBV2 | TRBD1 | TGTGCCAGCGAAGACGGGACAGGGACCACCGGGGAGCTGTTTTTT | CASEDGTGTTGELFF
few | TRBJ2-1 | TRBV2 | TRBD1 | TGTGCCAGCAGTGTTAAACAGGGGGCGGGTTCCATGCAGTTCTTC | CASSVKQGAGSMQFF
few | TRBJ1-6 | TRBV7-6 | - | TGTGCCAGCAGCTCGAATGCCAGGCCCCTCCACTTT | CASSSNARPLHF
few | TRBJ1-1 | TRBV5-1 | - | TGCGCCAGCAGCGCCGATAGGAACACTGAAGCTTTCTTT | CASSADRNTEAFF
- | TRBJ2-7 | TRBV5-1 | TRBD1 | TGCGCCAGCAGCTTCAGGGACAGGGGGGACGAGCAGTACTTC | CASSFRDRGDEQYF
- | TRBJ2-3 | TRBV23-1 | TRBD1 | TGCGCCAGCAGTCGGGGACAGGGTAGCACAGATACGCAGTATTTT | CASSRGQGSTDTQYF
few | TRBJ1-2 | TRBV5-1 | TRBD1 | TGCGCCAGCAGCTTGGGGGACAGCAATAACTATGGCTACACCTTC | CASSLGDSNNYGYTF
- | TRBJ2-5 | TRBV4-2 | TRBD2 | TGTGCCCCCCGGGGAGGGGCCCACCAAGAGACCCAGTACTTC | CAPRGGAHQETQYF
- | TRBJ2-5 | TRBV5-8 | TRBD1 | TGTGCCAGCTGTCAGGGGGCTCGGGAGACCCAGTACTTC | CASCQGARETQYF
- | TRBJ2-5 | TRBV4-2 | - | TGTGCCAGCAGCCGGACTGGCCAAGAGACCCAGTACTTC | CASSRTGQETQYF
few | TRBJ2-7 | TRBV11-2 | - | TGTGCCAGCAGCCTAGCAAGCGGGTCCTACTACGAGCAGTACTTC | CASSLASGSYYEQYF
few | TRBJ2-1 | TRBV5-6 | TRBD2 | TGTGCCAGCAGCTGGGGCGGGGGATCCTACAATGAGCAGTTCTTC | CASSWGGGSYNEQFF
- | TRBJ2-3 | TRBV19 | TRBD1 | TGTGCCAGTAGTCACCGGACAGGGGGGGTAGATACGCAGTATTTT | CASSHRTGGVDTQYF
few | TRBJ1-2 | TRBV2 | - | TGTGCCAGCAGTGTAAGGGGGGGTAGCAGCTATGGCTACACCTTC | CASSVRGGSSYGYTF
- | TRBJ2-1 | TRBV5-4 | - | TGTGCCAGCAGCCTTCCACCAACGGTCGGGGGACGGAGGACCCAGTTCTTC | CASSLPPTVGGRRTQFF
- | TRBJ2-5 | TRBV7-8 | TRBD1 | TGTGCCAGCAGAGATGGACAGGGGATTGGAGAGACCCAGTACTTC | CASRDGQGIGETQYF
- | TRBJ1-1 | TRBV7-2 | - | TGTGCCAGCAGGGGAGGGGGGGTAGCGAACACTGAAGCTTTCTTT | CASRGGGVANTEAFF
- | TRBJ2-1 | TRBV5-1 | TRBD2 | TGCGCCAGCAGCATTAGCGGGGGGCCCGATGAGCAGTTCTTC | CASSISGGPDEQFF
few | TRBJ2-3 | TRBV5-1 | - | TGCGCCAGCAGCGCCATCGACTCCCGCACAGATACGCAGTATTTT | CASSAIDSRTDTQYF
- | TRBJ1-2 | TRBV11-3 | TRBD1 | TGTGCCAGCAGCAAACAGGGGTATGGCTACACCTTC | CASSKQGYGYTF
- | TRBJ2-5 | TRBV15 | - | TGTGCCACCAGCAGAGCCCTAGAGACCCAGTACTTC | CATSRALETQYF
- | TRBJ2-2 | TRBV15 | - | TGTGCCACCAGCAGAGGGGAGGCCTCGAACACCGGGGAGCTGTTTTTT | CATSRGEASNTGELFF
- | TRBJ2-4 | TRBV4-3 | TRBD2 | TGCGCCAGCAGCCAAGACGCGGGGGGAGCCAAAAACATTCAGTACTTC | CASSQDAGGAKNIQYF